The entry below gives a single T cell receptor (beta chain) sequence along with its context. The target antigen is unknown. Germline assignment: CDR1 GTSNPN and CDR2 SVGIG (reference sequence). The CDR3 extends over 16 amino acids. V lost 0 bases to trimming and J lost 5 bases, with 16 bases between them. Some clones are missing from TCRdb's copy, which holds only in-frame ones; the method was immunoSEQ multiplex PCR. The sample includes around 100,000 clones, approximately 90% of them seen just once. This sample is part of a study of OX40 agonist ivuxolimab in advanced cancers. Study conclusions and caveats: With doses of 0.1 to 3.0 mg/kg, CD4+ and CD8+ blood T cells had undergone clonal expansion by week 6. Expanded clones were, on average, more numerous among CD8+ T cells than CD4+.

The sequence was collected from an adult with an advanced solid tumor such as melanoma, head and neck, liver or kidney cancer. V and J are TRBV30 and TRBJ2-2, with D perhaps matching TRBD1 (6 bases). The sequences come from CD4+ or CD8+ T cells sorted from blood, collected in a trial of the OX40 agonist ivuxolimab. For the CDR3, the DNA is TGTGCCTGGAGTGTACTGCTGGGGGCGCGGACCGGGGAGCTGTTTTTT. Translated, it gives CAWSVLLGARTGELFF.